The 5 T cell receptor beta chains reported below all come from one sample, sequenced in a study of blood T cell repertoires in COVID-19. TCRdb keeps only in-frame clones here, not all; method: immunoSEQ multiplex PCR. This sample has around 160,000 clones, with around 90% found just once. The sample comprised peripheral blood. Receptors were obtained from a man aged 55 to 70 with active or convalescent COVID-19.

The chain recombines TRBV7-2 with TRBJ2-3; 13 positions agree with TRBD2. The CDR3 has 16 residues. J gave up 2 bases and V 5 bases, and 4 bases lay outside the gene matches. Per the germline V gene, CDR1 is SGHTA and CDR2 is FQGNSA. The CDR3 sequence is CASSPTSGGATDTQYF. CDR3 coding DNA: TGTGCCAGCAGCCCAACTAGCGGGGGGGCCACAGATACGCAGTATTTT.

This clone showed up just once. This chain connects TRBV9 to TRBJ2-1; 15 bases fit TRBD2. The CDR3 is made up of 15 amino acids. CDR1 and CDR2 from the germline V gene are SGDLS and YYNGEE. With 0 bases clipped from V and 8 bases from J, the junction kept 0 bases outside the gene matches. The CDR3 loop is CASSVGTSGRDEQFF. For the CDR3, the DNA is TGTGCCAGCAGCGTAGGGACTAGCGGGAGGGATGAGCAGTTCTTC.

The J gene is TRBJ1-6, the V gene TRBV23-1; D gene unclear. TRBV23-1 is treated as an ORF (open reading frame) with a function not yet certain. This CDR3 comprises 14 residues. The V end lost 3 bases, the J end lost 11 bases, and 14 bases lay between the germline ends. CDR3 sequence (DNA): TGCGCCAGCAGTCAGCGGAGGACGGCCCCACCCCTCCACTTT. Translating it yields CASSQRRTAPPLHF.

The chain uses TRBV19 and TRBJ1-1; no clear D. CDR3 length equals 12 residues. Trimming removed 8 bases at V and 8 bases at J, with 15 bases between. Germline V gene lookup returns CDR1 LNHDA and CDR2 SQIVND (reference sequence). The CDR3 loop is CASSHVGEEAFF. CDR3 coding DNA: TGTGCCAGTTCACACGTTGGGGAGGAAGCTTTCTTT.

The chain employs TRBV29-1 and TRBJ2-7; D uncertain. The germline gives CDR1 SQVTM, CDR2 ANQGSEA. This CDR3 has 14 residues. V was trimmed by 4 bases and J by 0 bases, leaving 13 bases between them. CDR3 sequence: CSVASPVSSYEQYF. The CDR3 nucleotides are TGCAGCGTTGCAAGCCCTGTAAGCTCCTACGAGCAGTACTTC.